What follows are 8 T cell receptor beta chains derived from one specimen sequenced in a study of cytomegalovirus exposure and HLA in healthy donors (dated by TCRdb to about 2017). Receptor amplification or capture employed the immunoSEQ multiplex PCR assay. For the multiplex PCR, a mixture combining 60 forward primers for TCR Vbeta segments and 13 reverse primers for TCR Jbeta segments was used. TCRdb obtained this table from immuneACCESS and retained in-frame rearrangements with V and J assigned. These tables miss some clones; where compared with another copy, unresolved V genes account for less than half of the shortfall, and the remainder is unexplained. This sample is represented by some 90,000 clones; around four fifths of them were singletons. About 2% of the sample is taken by the ten largest. Source material: PBMCs. Receptors originate from a boy aged 10-17 years in good health and CMV-seronegative.

The rearrangement uses TRBV5-6 and TRBJ1-6; 8 positions match TRBD1. Germline V gene sequence: CDR1 SGHDT, CDR2 YYEEEE. The ends lost 4 bases at V and 6 bases at J; junction bases unmatched: 9. This CDR3 is built from 16 residues. CDR3 DNA: TGTGCCAGCAGCGGCGGGACAGGTTTGCCTAATTCACCCCTCCACTTT. This sequence encodes CASSGGTGLPNSPLHF. Together with reference TRBV5-6 and TRBJ1-6, the CDR3 gives the full variable domain: DAGVTQSPTHLIKTRGQQVTLRCSPKSGHDTVSWYQQALGQGPQFIFQYYEEEERQRGNFPDRFSGHQFPNYSSELNVNALLLGDSALYLCASSGGTGLPNSPLHFGNGTRLTVT.

The sample holds a few counts of this clone. CDR3 in DNA: TGTGCCAGCAGGCAATCCGGGACTAGCTTAACCGGGGAGCTGTTTTTT. Protein: CASRQSGTSLTGELFF. The chain has TRBV7-2 and TRBJ2-2; the match to TRBD2 covers 9 bases. The CDR3 totals 16 residues. The V gene's germline CDR1 is SGHTA and CDR2 FQGNSA. Trimming took 6 bases from V and 5 from J; bases not matched to a gene: 10.

The chain uses TRBV30 and TRBJ1-1; D gene uncertain. Germline CDR1 is GTSNPN and CDR2 is SVGIG (reference sequence). Trimming took off 0 bases at V and 10 bases at J, with 9 bases between the two ends. CDR3 length: 11 amino acids. CDR3 nucleotides: TGTGCCTGGAGTGTCTCAGTTCTAGCTTTCTTT. This gives the protein CAWSVSVLAFF.

V usage is TRBV29-1 and J usage is TRBJ2-7; D possibly corresponds to TRBD1 (5 bases). This CDR3 region has 12 residues. Deletions cut 7 bases from V and 0 bases from J, with 10 bases between. Germline V CDR1 and CDR2: SQVTM, ANQGSEA. The CDR3, as DNA: TGCAGCGCCCTGGACAACTCCTACGAGCAGTACTTC. This codes for CSALDNSYEQYF.

This clone was counted once. The V gene is TRBV4-3, the J gene TRBJ2-2, with 9 bases fitting TRBD1. J was trimmed by 6 bases and V by 2 bases; bases with no gene match: 4. The V gene's germline CDR1 is LGHNA and CDR2 YSLEER. CDR3 length: 15 amino acids. The DNA of the CDR3 is TGCGCCAGCAGCCAACTTCGGACAGGGGCCGGGGAGCTGTTTTTT. Protein product: CASSQLRTGAGELFF.

This clone was recorded only once. V gene TRBV9 combines with J gene TRBJ2-3, with D possibly TRBD1 on 5 matching bases. Trimming removed 0 bases at V and 0 bases at J, with 11 bases between. CDR3 size: 16 residues. Germline lookup yields CDR1 SGDLS and CDR2 YYNGEE. The CDR3 DNA reads TGTGCCAGCAGCGTAGAGGGGTACCTCAGCACAGATACGCAGTATTTT. Translated: CASSVEGYLSTDTQYF.

This clone was seen a few times. V usage is TRBV4-1 and J usage is TRBJ2-7; 9 bases line up with TRBD1. Germline V CDR1 and CDR2: MGHRA, YSYEKL. This CDR3 has 15 amino acids. Germline trimming cut 3 bases from V and 4 bases from J; bases unmatched to any gene: 7. The CDR3 spells CASSQDRGSGYEQYF. The CDR3 DNA is TGCGCCAGCAGCCAGGACAGGGGTTCCGGATACGAGCAGTACTTC.

This clone was seen once. The rearrangement links TRBV18 to TRBJ1-2; D unresolved. CDR3 length: 13 residues. The V end lost 6 bases, the J end lost 3 bases, and 11 bases lay between the germline ends. CDR1 KGHSH and CDR2 LQKENI come from the germline V gene. In nucleotides, the CDR3 is TGTGCCAGCTCCCTGGAGGGTTACTATGGCTACACCTTC. Translation: CASSLEGYYGYTF.